This TCR beta chain was sequenced in a study of long-term antiretroviral therapy in people with HIV. Study background: Collection dates of the earliest samples fall about a decade before the 2015 immediate-ART recommendation.

Researchers ran immunoSEQ v3.0 at survey level. Only in-frame clones appear in the TCRdb table, and some are missing; sequencing was by immunoSEQ multiplex PCR. The table includes about 41,000 clones, roughly 93% detected once. Study-level findings and limits: Whichever time point was examined, clones expanded before ART dominated the repertoire.

CDR1 and CDR2 from the germline V gene are SNHLY and FYNNEI. The CDR3 consists of 14 residues. With 3 bases removed from V and 1 base from J, the gap between germline ends came to 7 bases. Notes on this clone: Its antigen is unidentified.

Sample: unsorted PBMCs, taken roughly 9.5 years after starting antiretroviral therapy. The TCR was taken from a man younger than 45 with HIV. This rearrangement joins TRBV2 to TRBJ1-5; D is undetermined. Written as DNA, the CDR3 is TGTGCCAGCAGTGACGTCAGCAGCAATCAGCCCCAGCATTTT. Translated: CASSDVSSNQPQHF.